Listed below are T cell receptor beta chains from one sample, sequenced in a study of T cells after yellow fever vaccination. TCRdb independently ran MiXCR on the 5' RACE reads; one entry per CDR3 protein. Among just under 600,000 distinct CDR3 sequences listed, less than 15% were seen once. The specimen was PBMCs, collected on the day of the yellow fever booster vaccination. The receptors originated from a young man who received the YFV17D yellow fever vaccine. Both conserved end residues are part of each CDR3. The D gene is left open where the match is weak. Expanded clones get a size class; other rows say once, few or many, or leave the size out.

NA,TRBV4-3,NA,TRBJ1-2,TGCGCCAGCAGCCAGGACATAGCTAACTATGGCTACACCTTC,CASSQDIANYGYTF
few,TRBV28,NA,TRBJ2-7,TGTGCCAGCAGTTTATTCCAGGGGCCAGGGGAGTACTTC,CASSLFQGPGEYF
NA,TRBV29-1,TRBD1,TRBJ1-1,TGCAGCACAGGGGGCATGAACACTGAAGCTTTCTTT,CSTGGMNTEAFF
few,TRBV29-1,NA,TRBJ2-5,TGCAGCGTTGTCGGCAGCAACCAAGAGACCCAGTACTTC,CSVVGSNQETQYF
few,TRBV4-3,TRBD1,TRBJ1-1,TGCGCCAGCAGCCAGACAGGGCCGAACACTGAAGCTTTCTTT,CASSQTGPNTEAFF
many,TRBV27,TRBD2,TRBJ2-3,TGTGCCAGCAGTACCGGGAGGGCAACTTATCCGCAGTATTTT,CASSTGRATYPQYF
NA,TRBV7-2,NA,TRBJ2-1,TGTGCCAGCAGCTTAGCGGCCGGTCTATGGTTCTTC,CASSLAAGLWFF
NA,TRBV10-3,NA,TRBJ1-1,TGTGCCATCAGTGAGTCGGGAGGGGGGAACACTGAAGCTTTCTTT,CAISESGGGNTEAFF
few,TRBV3-1,NA,TRBJ1-4,TGTGCCAGCAGCTCCGGGGGCAGGGAAAAACTGTTTTTT,CASSSGGREKLFF
few,TRBV25-1,NA,TRBJ1-2,TGTGCCAGCAGTGAAATCCACAGCGCTGCTTATGGCTACACCTTC,CASSEIHSAAYGYTF
NA,TRBV27,NA,TRBJ1-1,TGTGCCAGCAGTTTAGAGTGGGCCACTGAAGCTTTCTTT,CASSLEWATEAFF
NA,TRBV7-2,NA,TRBJ2-7,TGTGCCAGCAAGAAGGTTTCAGAACCCGCCTACGAGCAGTACTTC,CASKKVSEPAYEQYF
NA,TRBV10-3,TRBD2,TRBJ2-1,TGTGCCATCATGATCTCCGGGGGTGGTAGCGGGGGGAATGAGCAGTTCTTC,CAIMISGGGSGGNEQFF
NA,TRBV20-1,TRBD2,TRBJ2-7,TGCAGTGCTATAAAGGGGACTAGCAGTAGTCGAGAGCAGTACTTC,CSAIKGTSSSREQYF
NA,TRBV29-1,TRBD2,TRBJ2-1,TGCAGCGTTGTCGAAGGGACTAGCGGAACCCTCACTTACAATGAGCAGTTCTTC,CSVVEGTSGTLTYNEQFF
few,TRBV27,NA,TRBJ2-3,TGTGCCAGCAGTTTATCTGAGGGAGGTGGAGATACGCAGTATTTT,CASSLSEGGGDTQYF
few,TRBV7-2,NA,TRBJ1-1,TGTGCCAGCAGCTCGAGACACTTGAACACTGAAGCTTTCTTT,CASSSRHLNTEAFF
NA,TRBV18,NA,TRBJ2-7,TGTGCCAGCTCACCTGGACTACTCGAGCAGTACTTC,CASSPGLLEQYF
few,TRBV5-6,TRBD2,TRBJ2-7,TGTGCCAGCAGGCAAAGACGACTAGCTTCTTACGAGCAGTACTTC,CASRQRRLASYEQYF
NA,TRBV7-2,TRBD2,TRBJ2-7,TGTGCCAGCAGCTCCAAGGGGACTACCTACGAGCAGTACTTC,CASSSKGTTYEQYF
NA,TRBV7-8,NA,TRBJ1-5,TGTGCCAGCAGCTTAGCGGTCGGGGCGGATCAGCCCCAGCATTTT,CASSLAVGADQPQHF
few,TRBV5-1,TRBD2,TRBJ2-3,TGCGCCAGCAGTACAAGCCGGGGGGACACAGATACGCAGTATTTT,CASSTSRGDTDTQYF